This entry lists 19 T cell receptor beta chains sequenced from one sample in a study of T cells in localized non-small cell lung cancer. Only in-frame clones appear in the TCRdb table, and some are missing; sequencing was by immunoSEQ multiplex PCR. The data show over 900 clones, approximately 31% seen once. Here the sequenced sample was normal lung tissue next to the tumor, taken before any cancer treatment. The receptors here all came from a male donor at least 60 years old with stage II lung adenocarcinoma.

The CDR3 DNA is TGTGCCAGCAGTTTACGAACAACAGGGTTTCCAGCTTTCTTT. Amino acid sequence: CASSLRTTGFPAFF. The V call is TRBV28, the J call TRBJ1-1, with D possibly being TRBD1 (6 bases). CDR3 size: 14 residues. V gave up 2 bases and J gave up 10 bases, with 17 bases separating them. Germline lookup yields CDR1 MDHEN and CDR2 SYDVKM.

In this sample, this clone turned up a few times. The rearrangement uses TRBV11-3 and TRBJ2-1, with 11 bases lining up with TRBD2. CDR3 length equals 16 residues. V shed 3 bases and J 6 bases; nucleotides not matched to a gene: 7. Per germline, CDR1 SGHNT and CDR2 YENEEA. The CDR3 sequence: CASSFQGTSGVNEQFF. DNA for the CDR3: TGTGCCAGCAGCTTTCAAGGGACTAGCGGTGTCAATGAGCAGTTCTTC.

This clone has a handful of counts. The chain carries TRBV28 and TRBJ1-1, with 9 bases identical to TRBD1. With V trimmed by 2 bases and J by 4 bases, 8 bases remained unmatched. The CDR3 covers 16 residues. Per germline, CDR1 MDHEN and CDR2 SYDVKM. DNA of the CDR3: TGTGCCAGCAGTTTAGTACAGGGGGCAAATCCCACTGAAGCTTTCTTT. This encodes CASSLVQGANPTEAFF.

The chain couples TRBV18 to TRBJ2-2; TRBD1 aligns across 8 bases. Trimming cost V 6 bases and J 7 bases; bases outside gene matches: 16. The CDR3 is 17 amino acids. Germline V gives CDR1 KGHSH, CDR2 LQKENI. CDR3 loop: CASSRFTSGGADGELFF. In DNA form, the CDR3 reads TGTGCCAGCTCTCGCTTTACATCAGGGGGCGCAGACGGGGAGCTGTTTTTT.

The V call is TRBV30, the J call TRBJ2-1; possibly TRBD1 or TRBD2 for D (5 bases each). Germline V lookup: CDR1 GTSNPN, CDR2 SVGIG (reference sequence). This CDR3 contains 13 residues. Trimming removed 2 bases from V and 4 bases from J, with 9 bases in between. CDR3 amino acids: CAWSLGGYNEQFF. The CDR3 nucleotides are TGTGCCTGGAGTCTTGGGGGATACAATGAGCAGTTCTTC.

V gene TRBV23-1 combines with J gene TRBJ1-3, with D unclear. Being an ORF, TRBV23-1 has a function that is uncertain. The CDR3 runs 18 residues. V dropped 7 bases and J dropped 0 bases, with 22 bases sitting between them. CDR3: CASTWRIVLNLSGNTIYF. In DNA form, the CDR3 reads TGCGCCAGCACCTGGAGAATAGTCCTCAACCTCTCTGGAAACACCATATATTTT.

The DNA read from the CDR3 is TGTGCCAGCAGTGAAGCGAAATTCGTCGGATTTAGCACAGATACGCAGTAT. Encoded protein: CASSEAKFVGFSTDTQY. The full CDR3 sequence reads CASSEAKFVGFSTDTQYF. The chain carries TRBV6-1 and TRBJ2-3; D is unresolved. The read stops 1 residue short of the end of the CDR3; the missing end is completed from the germline J gene. Between the trimmed V and J ends, which lost 0 bases and 0 bases, there was a span of 16 bases. This CDR3 is built from 18 residues. Germline assignment: CDR1 MNHNS and CDR2 SASEGT.

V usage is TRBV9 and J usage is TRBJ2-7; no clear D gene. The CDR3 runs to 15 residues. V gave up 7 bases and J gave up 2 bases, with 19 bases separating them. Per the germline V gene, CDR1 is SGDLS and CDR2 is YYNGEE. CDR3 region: CASSLSPMGTYEQYF. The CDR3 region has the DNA TGTGCCAGCTCACTATCACCCATGGGGACCTACGAGCAGTACTTC.

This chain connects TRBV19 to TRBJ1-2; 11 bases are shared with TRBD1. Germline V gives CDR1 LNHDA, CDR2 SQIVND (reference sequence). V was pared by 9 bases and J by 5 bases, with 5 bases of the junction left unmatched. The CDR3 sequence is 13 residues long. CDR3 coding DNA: TGTGCCAGCAGAGGGACAGGGGGTTATGGCTACACCTTC. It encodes CASRGTGGYGYTF.

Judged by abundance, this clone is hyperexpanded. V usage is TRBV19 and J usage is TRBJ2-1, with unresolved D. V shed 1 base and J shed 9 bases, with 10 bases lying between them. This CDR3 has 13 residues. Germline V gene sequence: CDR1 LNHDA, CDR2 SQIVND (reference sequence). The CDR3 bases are TGTGCCAGTAGTATAGTGGTTCGGGTTGAGCAGTTCTTC. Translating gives CASSIVVRVEQFF.

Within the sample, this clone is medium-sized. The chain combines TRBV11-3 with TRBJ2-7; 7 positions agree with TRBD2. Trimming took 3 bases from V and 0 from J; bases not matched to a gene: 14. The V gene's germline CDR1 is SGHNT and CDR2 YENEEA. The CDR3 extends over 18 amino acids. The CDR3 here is CASSLGGGSGLPSYEQYF. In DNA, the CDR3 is TGTGCCAGCAGCTTGGGAGGCGGGAGCGGCCTCCCCTCCTACGAGCAGTACTTC.

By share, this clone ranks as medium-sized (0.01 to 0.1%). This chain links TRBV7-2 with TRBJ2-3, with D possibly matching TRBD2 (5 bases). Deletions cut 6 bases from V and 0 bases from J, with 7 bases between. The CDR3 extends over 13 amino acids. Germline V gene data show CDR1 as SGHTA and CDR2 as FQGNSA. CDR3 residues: CASREASTDTQYF. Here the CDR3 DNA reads TGTGCCAGCAGGGAGGCCAGCACAGATACGCAGTATTTT.

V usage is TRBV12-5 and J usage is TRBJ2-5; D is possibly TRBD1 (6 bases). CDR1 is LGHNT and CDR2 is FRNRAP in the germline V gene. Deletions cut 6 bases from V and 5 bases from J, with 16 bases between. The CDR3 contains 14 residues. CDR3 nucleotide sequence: TGTGCTAGTGGACGAAATGAAGGGGGTGAGACCCAGTACTTC. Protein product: CASGRNEGGETQYF.

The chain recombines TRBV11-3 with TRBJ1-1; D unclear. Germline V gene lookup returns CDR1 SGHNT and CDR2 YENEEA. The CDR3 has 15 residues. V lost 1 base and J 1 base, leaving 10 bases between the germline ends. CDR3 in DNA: TGTGCCAGCAGCTTAGGTCCCAACCCGAACACTGAAGCTTTCTTT. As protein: CASSLGPNPNTEAFF.

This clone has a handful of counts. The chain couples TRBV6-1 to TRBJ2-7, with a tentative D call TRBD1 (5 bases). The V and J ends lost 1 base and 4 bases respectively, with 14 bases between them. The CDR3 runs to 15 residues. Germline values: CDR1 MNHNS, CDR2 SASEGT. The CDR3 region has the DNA TGTGCCAGCAGTGAAGGGGCCAGGGCGTTTTACGAGCAGTACTTC. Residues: CASSEGARAFYEQYF.

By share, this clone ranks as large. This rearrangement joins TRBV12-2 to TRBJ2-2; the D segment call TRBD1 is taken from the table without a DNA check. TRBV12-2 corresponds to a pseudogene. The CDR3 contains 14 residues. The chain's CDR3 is CAGLGTGKAGELFF. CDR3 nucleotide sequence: TGTGCCGGTCTAGGGACAGGGAAGGCCGGGGAGCTGTTTTTT.

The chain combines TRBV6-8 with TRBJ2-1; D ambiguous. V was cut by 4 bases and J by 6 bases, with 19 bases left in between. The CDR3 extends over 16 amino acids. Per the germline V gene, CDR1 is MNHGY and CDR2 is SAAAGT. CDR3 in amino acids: CASSSRHGNFGNEQFF. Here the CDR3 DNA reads TGTGCCAGCAGTTCGAGACATGGAAATTTTGGCAATGAGCAGTTCTTC.

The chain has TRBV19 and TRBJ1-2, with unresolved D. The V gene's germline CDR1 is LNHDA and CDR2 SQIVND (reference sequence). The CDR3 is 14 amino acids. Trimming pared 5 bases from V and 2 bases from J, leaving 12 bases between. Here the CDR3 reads CASSPNQENYGYTF. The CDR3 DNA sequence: TGTGCCAGTAGTCCCAACCAGGAAAACTATGGCTACACCTTC. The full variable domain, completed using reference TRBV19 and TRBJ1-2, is DGGITQSPKYLFRKEGQNVTLSCEQNLNHDAMYWYRQDPGQGLRLIYYSQIVNDFQKGDIAEGYSVSREKKESFPLTVTSAQKNPTAFYLCASSPNQENYGYTFGSGTRLTVV.

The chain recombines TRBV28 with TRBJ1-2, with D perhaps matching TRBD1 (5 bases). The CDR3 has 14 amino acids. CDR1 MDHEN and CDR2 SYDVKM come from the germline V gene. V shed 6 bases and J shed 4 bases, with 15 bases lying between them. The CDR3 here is CASSHGGGFYGYTF. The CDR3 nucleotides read TGTGCCAGCAGCCATGGGGGAGGCTTCTATGGCTACACCTTC.